Described below is a single T cell receptor (beta chain) sequence and its context. Its specificity is unknown. Assay: immunoSEQ multiplex PCR; the TCRdb copy retains only in-frame clones and omits some. This sample carries 55,000 to 90,000 clones, roughly 80% of them seen once, and the ten largest clones take 0.8% to 1.1%. The record originates from a study of OX40 agonist ivuxolimab in advanced cancers. For the study at large: Across the patients, intravenous ivuxolimab was delivered every 2 weeks at 0.01 to 10 mg/kg.

Whole-study findings and limits: At 0.1 to 3.0 mg/kg, CD4+ and CD8+ blood T cells expanded clonally by week 6.

The specimen was CD4+ or CD8+ T cells sorted from blood, collected in a trial of the OX40 agonist ivuxolimab. This sequence originates from an adult with an advanced solid tumor such as melanoma, head and neck, liver or kidney cancer.

Here the CDR3 reads CASSPRTGLLHEQFF. CDR3 DNA sequence: TGTGCCAGCAGCCCAAGGACTGGACTATTACATGAGCAGTTCTTC. This chain uses TRBV6-5 with TRBJ2-1; D perhaps matches TRBD2 (6 bases). This CDR3 comprises 15 residues. V was cut by 6 bases and J by 8 bases, with 20 bases left in between. The germline CDR1 and CDR2 sequences are MNHEY and SVGAGI.